The T cell receptor beta chain described here comes from a study of blood T cell repertoires in COVID-19. Study context: Acute and convalescent COVID-19 samples came from the United States, Italy and Spain. Nucleic acid was either cDNA or gDNA, and it came from T cells, B-cell-depleted T cells, or PBMCs.

The germline V gene has CDR1 KGHDR and CDR2 SFDVKD. V lost 6 bases and J 3 bases, leaving 11 bases between the germline ends. The CDR3 runs to 14 residues. Methods used by the authors: Amplifying reference gene primers gave estimates of nucleated cell counts. Here immunoSEQ multiplex PCR was the method, and the copy in TCRdb shows in-frame clones only, minus some. V and J calls and clone size follow that table, whereas D and trimming were derived from the DNA. The repertoire consists of about 330,000 clones, with approximately 82% occurring once and the leading ten covering roughly 1.3%. Sequencing was performed on peripheral blood. This clonotype was sampled from a woman in her forties or fifties with acute or convalescent COVID-19. The chain carries TRBV24-1 and TRBJ1-3; D possibly corresponds to TRBD1 (6 bases). CDR3 coding DNA: TGTGCCACCAGTCTCAGGGGCGGTGGAAACACCATATATTTT. Translation: CATSLRGGGNTIYF.